This TCR beta chain was captured in a study of regulatory T cells in long-lasting Graves disease. Study findings and constraints: Accuracy was perhaps lowered by the small sample size.

The CDR3 consists of 14 residues. Trimming cost V 4 bases and J 4 bases, with 13 bases left between them. Germline V gene data show CDR1 as MNHGY and CDR2 as SVAAGI. This clonotype was counted at least ten times. What it recognizes is unknown. With iRepertoire HTBI primers and Arm-PCR of CDR3 regions, TCR beta libraries were built. MiXCR, run by TCRdb on the multiplex PCR reads, gives a single entry per CDR3 protein. The data contain some 330,000 distinct CDR3 sequences, roughly 25% of them seen just once; the ten biggest clones take up around 30%. The time point denotes: persistent/refractory GD, antithyroid drugs over 5 years with positive TRAb. PBMC-extracted RNA yielded the TCR library.

The receptor was derived from a woman between 40 and 55 years old with Graves disease. The sequencing used peripheral blood mononuclear cells (PBMCs), collected when the disease was refractory, from a patient treated with antithyroid drugs. The rearrangement links TRBV6-9 to TRBJ1-2, with a weak D call TRBD1 (6 bases). This chain's CDR3 is CASSFLTGLYGYTF. The CDR3 nucleotides are TGTGCCAGCAGTTTCCTTACAGGGCTCTATGGCTACACCTTC.